One sample yielded the 22 T cell receptor beta chains listed below, sequenced in a study of T cells in Graves' hyperthyroidism and ophthalmopathy. TCR beta CDR3 regions were amplified from RNA. With the HTBI primer set, the TCR CDR3 went through a first round of RT-PCR. TCRdb re-analysed the multiplex PCR reads in MiXCR, keeping a single row per CDR3 protein. The profile shows fewer than 500,000 distinct CDR3 sequences, 14% to 15% of them singletons. Material for sequencing was blood. The receptors shown here come from a young man with Graves' ophthalmopathy.

The chain combines TRBV29-1 with TRBJ1-1; tentatively, D is TRBD1 (5 bases). The V gene lost 5 bases and the J gene lost 4 bases, with 14 bases spanning the gap. CDR3 size: 13 residues. Germline V gives CDR1 SQVTM, CDR2 ANQGSEA. DNA of the CDR3: TGCAGCGTTTCGACGGGGCCCGGCACTGAAGCTTTCTTT. It encodes CSVSTGPGTEAFF.

This clonotype was found a few times. V is TRBV2 and J is TRBJ2-5, with TRBD1 identical over 9 bases. This CDR3 has 13 amino acids. The germline gives CDR1 SNHLY, CDR2 FYNNEI. Trimming removed 9 bases from V and 2 bases from J; junction bases left unmatched: 4. The CDR3 region is CASRTGDQETQYF. The CDR3 nucleotides are TGTGCCAGTCGGACAGGGGATCAAGAGACCCAGTACTTC.

The gene calls are TRBV24-1 and TRBJ2-1; 8 bases map to TRBD2. J gave up 3 bases and V 5 bases, and 2 bases lay outside the gene matches. Germline CDR1 and CDR2: KGHDR and SFDVKD. The CDR3 has 14 amino acids. The DNA for the CDR3 is TGTGCCACCAGTGGGAGCGGGGGCTACAATGAGCAGTTCTTC. Amino acids: CATSGSGGYNEQFF.

There are many counts of this clonotype. The chain links TRBV20-1 to TRBJ2-3; 11 bases are shared with TRBD2. V trimming: 6 bases; J trimming: 2 bases; junction bases outside the gene matches: 7. Germline V gene sequence: CDR1 DFQATT, CDR2 SNEGSKA (reference sequence). The CDR3 has 15 amino acids. In nucleotides, the CDR3 is TGCAGTGCCACGGGACTAGCGGCAAACACAGATACGCAGTATTTT. This encodes CSATGLAANTDTQYF.

The genes are TRBV12-3 or TRBV12-4 and TRBJ2-2; either TRBD1 or TRBD2 may supply D (5 bases each). With 2 bases removed from V and 6 bases from J, the gap between germline ends came to 16 bases. This CDR3 has 16 amino acids. The CDR3 is CASSLRGPPLAGELFF. CDR3 nucleotides: TGTGCCAGCAGTTTAAGGGGACCCCCGTTGGCCGGGGAGCTGTTTTTT.

The chain couples TRBV12-3 or TRBV12-4 to TRBJ2-2; 12 nucleotides match TRBD2. CDR3 length: 19 amino acids. Trimming at V came to 6 bases and at J to 0 bases, leaving 11 bases not matched to a gene. The CDR3 DNA follows: TGTGCCAGCAGAGGGACTAGCGGGCGGAGACGCCCGAACACCGGGGAGCTGTTTTTT. Encoded protein: CASRGTSGRRRPNTGELFF.

At least ten counts were recorded for this clonotype. The rearrangement joins TRBV7-6 to TRBJ2-5; D not resolved. V was shortened by 2 bases and J by 5 bases, with 12 bases between the two germline ends. Germline V CDR1 and CDR2: SGHVS, FNYEAQ. The CDR3 spans 14 residues. The chain's CDR3 is CASSLITKEETQYF. DNA of the CDR3: TGTGCCAGCAGCTTAATCACCAAGGAGGAGACCCAGTACTTC.

The chain joins TRBV14 to TRBJ1-2, with a weak D call TRBD1 (5 bases). The CDR3 length is 15 residues. The ends were cut back, 6 bases at V and 3 bases at J, with 17 bases in the middle. Germline CDR1 and CDR2: SGHDN and FVKESK. The CDR3 sequence is CASRPPTGTYYGYTF. CDR3 DNA: TGTGCCAGCAGGCCCCCAACCGGGACTTACTATGGCTACACCTTC.

This clonotype has a handful of counts. The chain is built from TRBV2 and TRBJ2-5, with a tentative D call TRBD1 (5 bases). The CDR3 has 16 residues. V was shortened by 4 bases and J by 2 bases, with 17 bases between the two germline ends. Per germline, CDR1 SNHLY and CDR2 FYNNEI. DNA of the CDR3: TGTGCCAGCAGTGGCACGCAGGGAAAACATCAAGAGACCCAGTACTTC. The encoded protein is CASSGTQGKHQETQYF.

This clonotype was picked up many times. This chain joins TRBV3-1 and TRBJ2-7; either TRBD1 or TRBD2 may fit D (5 bases each). This CDR3 has 14 amino acids. Germline values: CDR1 LGHDT, CDR2 YNNKEL (reference sequence). V was clipped by 4 bases and J by 4 bases, with 14 bases between them. The CDR3 nucleotides read TGTGCCAGCAGCCCACTAGGCAGGGTGTACGAGCAGTACTTC. It specifies CASSPLGRVYEQYF.

The rearrangement joins TRBV3-1 to TRBJ2-7; TRBD2 matches at 8 bases. This CDR3 is 16 amino acids long. Per the germline V gene, CDR1 is LGHDT and CDR2 is YNNKEL (reference sequence). The J segment lost 2 bases and the V segment lost 4 bases, leaving 10 bases of the junction unmatched. For the CDR3, the DNA is TGTGCCAGCAGCCTCCGTTTAGGCGGGAGGACCTACGAGCAGTACTTC. It yields the protein CASSLRLGGRTYEQYF.

Concerning this clonotype itself: Given a much more abundant clone one base away, this may be a read error. The V call is TRBV12-3 or TRBV12-4, the J call TRBJ1-1; D unresolved. V gave up 8 bases and J gave up 2 bases, with 12 bases separating them. The CDR3 contains 13 residues. Here the CDR3 reads CASGPDTNTEAFF. CDR3 in DNA: TGTGCCAGCGGCCCCGACACAAACACTGAAGCTTTCTTT.

In its sample, this clonotype was seen many times. This CDR3 is CSATGTSGAQETQYF. CDR3 sequence (DNA): TGCAGTGCTACCGGGACTAGCGGGGCACAAGAGACCCAGTACTTC. V and J are TRBV20-1 and TRBJ2-5, with 13 bases aligning to TRBD2. The ends lost 4 bases at V and 2 bases at J; junction bases unmatched: 4. This CDR3 comprises 15 residues. Germline assignment: CDR1 DFQATT and CDR2 SNEGSKA (reference sequence).

This clonotype has at least ten counts. The V and J genes are TRBV2 and TRBJ1-2; D gene unclear. Trimming stripped 4 bases from V and 7 bases from J, with 19 bases between. CDR1 SNHLY and CDR2 FYNNEI come from the germline V gene. CDR3 length: 15 amino acids. The CDR3 spells CASSVPFTVYSGYTF. The CDR3 nucleotides read TGTGCCAGCAGTGTGCCGTTTACGGTATATTCTGGCTACACCTTC. Full variable domain (remainder filled in from reference TRBV2 and TRBJ1-2): EPEVTQTPSHQVTQMGQEVILRCVPISNHLYFYWYRQILGQKVEFLVSFYNNEISEKSEIFDDQFSVERPDGSNFTLKIRSTKLEDSAMYFCASSVPFTVYSGYTFGSGTRLTVV.

This clonotype has a count of ten or more. The J gene is TRBJ2-5, the V gene TRBV10-3; the match to TRBD1 covers 10 bases. The CDR3 has 14 amino acids. Germline V lookup: CDR1 ENHRY, CDR2 SYGVKD. Losses at the gene ends were 4 bases for V and 5 bases for J; bases not matched to a gene: 4. The CDR3 sequence: CAISGGTGDETQYF. The CDR3 DNA follows: TGTGCCATCAGTGGGGGGACAGGGGACGAGACCCAGTACTTC.

Of note for this clonotype: A much larger clonotype is one base distant, so this may be a read error. This sequence joins TRBV7-4 and TRBJ2-1; 7 bases match TRBD2. Germline V lookup: CDR1 SGHVT, CDR2 SQSDAQ. The CDR3 spans 15 residues. Trimming at V came to 5 bases and at J to 7 bases, leaving 11 bases not matched to a gene. The CDR3 nucleotides are TGTGCCAGCAGCCGCCCTGGGGGGGGGTTTAATGAGCAGTTCTTC. Encoded protein: CASSRPGGGFNEQFF.

V is TRBV19 and J is TRBJ1-5; 9 positions agree with TRBD1. Germline V gives CDR1 LNHDA, CDR2 SQIVND (reference sequence). The CDR3 runs 14 residues. The trim removed 6 bases at V and 6 bases at J, leaving 6 bases unmatched. For the CDR3, the DNA is TGTGCCAGTAGAAGGACAGGGGTTGGTCAGCCCCAGCATTTT. Amino acids: CASRRTGVGQPQHF.

This clonotype was seen a handful of times. This CDR3 reads CASSQRGAGETQYF. The CDR3 coding sequence is TGTGCCAGCAGCCAACGGGGGGCCGGGGAGACCCAGTACTTC. The V gene is TRBV7-6, the J gene TRBJ2-5; a possible D gene is TRBD2 (7 bases). This CDR3 contains 14 residues. V lost 5 bases, J lost 5 bases, and 15 bases lay in between. Germline CDR1 reads SGHVS; CDR2 reads FNYEAQ.

In this sample, this clonotype turned up many times. V usage is TRBV27 and J usage is TRBJ2-7; D may be TRBD1 (6 bases). CDR1 MNHEY and CDR2 SMNVEV come from the germline V gene (reference sequence). The CDR3 has 13 residues. Trimming took 5 bases from V and 4 from J, leaving 12 bases between them. The CDR3 is CASSNRERYEQYF. The CDR3 DNA reads as TGTGCCAGCAGTAACAGGGAGAGGTACGAGCAGTACTTC.

This clonotype has at least ten counts. The chain employs TRBV6-5 and TRBJ1-5; no clear D gene. V lost 2 bases and J 3 bases, leaving 14 bases between the germline ends. In germline, CDR1 is MNHEY, CDR2 SVGAGI. The CDR3 totals 16 residues. CDR3 DNA: TGTGCCAGCAGTTACAGTGTGGCCGGGGACAATCAGCCCCAGCATTTT. Its protein is CASSYSVAGDNQPQHF.

This clonotype was counted at least ten times. The chain recombines TRBV18 with TRBJ2-5; tentative D call: TRBD2 (5 bases). The CDR3 has 13 residues. CDR1 is KGHSH and CDR2 is LQKENI in the germline V gene. V shed 3 bases and J shed 5 bases, with 10 bases lying between them. DNA of the CDR3: TGTGCCAGCTCACCCTATAGCGCGGAGACCCAGTACTTC. It codes for CASSPYSAETQYF.

Many counts were recorded for this clonotype. The chain joins TRBV3-1 to TRBJ1-5; tentatively, D is TRBD1 (5 bases). The germline CDR1 and CDR2 sequences are LGHDT and YNNKEL (reference sequence). CDR3 length equals 14 residues. The V end was cut by 5 bases, the J end by 7 bases, with 15 bases between. CDR3 loop: CASSSGRGGQPQHF. In nucleotides, the CDR3 is TGTGCCAGCAGCTCTGGTCGGGGGGGACAGCCCCAGCATTTT.